This T cell receptor beta chain was obtained from a study of T cell responses to AZD1222 COVID-19 vaccine. General study findings and limits: Across spike, vaccine-associated CD4 TCRs were found, dominant at 160-218 and 743-854. Possibly, clonal diversity was underestimated; donors were largely white British and included more females. Two AZD1222 administrations were followed by greater Spike-specific TCR breadth and depth.

Comments on this clone: Its target is unknown.

This CDR3 spans 15 amino acids. Germline V gene data show CDR1 as SEHNR and CDR2 as FQNEAQ (reference sequence). Trimming pared 5 bases from V and 3 bases from J, leaving 17 bases between. Profiled with immunoSEQ multiplex PCR; TCRdb holds only in-frame clones, not every one. The table shows 130,000 or so clones, with about 94% occurring only once. The material was peripheral blood, obtained on day 0 of AZD1222 vaccination. The J gene is TRBJ2-7, the V gene TRBV7-9; D might be TRBD2 (8 bases). The clonotype comes from an adult in good health. The CDR3 region has the DNA TGTGCCAGCAGCAGTAGCGGGGCAGGGGGCTACGAGCAGTACTTC. Translation gives CASSSSGAGGYEQYF.